These 29 T cell receptor beta chains were all obtained from the same sample, sequenced in a study of spatial heterogeneity in lung cancer. MiXCR, applied by TCRdb to the 5' RACE reads, yields one record per CDR3 protein. The table lists almost 75,000 distinct CDR3 sequences, about 14% of them singletons, with roughly 6.9% in the top ten. Time point denoted: sample taken at primary tumor resection. TCRs were sequenced from unsorted whole RNA of tumor, nontumor lung or PBMC. Here the sequenced sample was PBMCs, taken at surgery. The receptors derive from a male donor with early-stage non-small cell lung cancer.

The V call is TRBV9, the J call TRBJ2-6, with D tentatively TRBD2 (5 bases). This CDR3 is built from 16 residues. Germline-derived CDR1 and CDR2 are SGDLS and YYNGEE. V lost 1 base to trimming and J lost 0 bases, with 8 bases between them. As DNA, the CDR3 is TGTGCCAGCAGCGTACAAGGGAGCTCTGGGGCCAACGTCCTGACTTTC. Protein: CASSVQGSSGANVLTF.

This clonotype showed up just a few times. The chain carries TRBV12-3 or TRBV12-4 and TRBJ1-2, with D maybe TRBD1 (5 bases). The CDR3 spans 14 residues. V lost 6 bases, J lost 4 bases, and 15 bases lay in between. The CDR3 region is CASSPERQSYGYTF. CDR3 DNA sequence: TGTGCCAGCAGCCCTGAAAGACAGTCCTATGGCTACACCTTC.

This clonotype was found a few times. The gene calls are TRBV10-2 and TRBJ2-1; D is ambiguous. The CDR3 has 12 residues. The germline CDR1 and CDR2 sequences are WSHSY and SAAADI. V shed 6 bases and J shed 7 bases, with 10 bases lying between them. The CDR3 sequence is CASSQSRNEQFF. The CDR3 nucleotides are TGCGCCAGCAGCCAAAGTCGGAATGAGCAGTTCTTC.

This clonotype has more than one count but fewer than ten. The chain couples TRBV7-9 to TRBJ1-1; a possible D gene is TRBD1 (5 bases). The CDR3 has 14 amino acids. Germline V gene lookup returns CDR1 SEHNR and CDR2 FQNEAQ (reference sequence). V lost 2 bases and J lost 4, with 11 bases in between. The CDR3 DNA is TGTGCCAGCAGCTTACAGGGTACGGTCACTGAAGCTTTCTTT. The encoded protein is CASSLQGTVTEAFF. Drawing the rest from reference TRBV7-9 and TRBJ1-1, the complete variable domain is DTGVSQNPRHKITKRGQNVTFRCDPISEHNRLYWYRQTLGQGPEFLTYFQNEAQLEKSRLLSDRFSAERPKGSFSTLEIQRTEQGDSAMYLCASSLQGTVTEAFFGQGTRLTVV.

The chain recombines TRBV6-1 with TRBJ2-7; D is possibly TRBD1 (5 bases). The CDR3 runs 12 residues. Germline-derived CDR1 and CDR2 are MNHNS and SASEGT. The ends were cut back, 11 bases at V and 3 bases at J, with 14 bases in the middle. DNA of the CDR3: TGTGCCGGGGCGACAGAGTTCTACGAGCAGTACTTC. This sequence encodes CAGATEFYEQYF.

This clonotype has only a few counts. The chain recombines TRBV6-1 with TRBJ2-5; possible D gene TRBD1, 5 bases. The CDR3 sequence is 13 residues long. V was clipped by 6 bases and J by 4 bases, with 12 bases between them. Germline values: CDR1 MNHNS, CDR2 SASEGT. CDR3 nucleotides: TGTGCCAGCAGACTTGGGGCGAGAGAGACCCAGTACTTC. Translation gives CASRLGARETQYF.

The chain employs TRBV10-3 and TRBJ1-5; D ambiguous. Germline V lookup: CDR1 ENHRY, CDR2 SYGVKD. The CDR3 runs to 14 residues. V lost 3 bases to trimming and J lost 6 bases, with 12 bases between them. In DNA form, the CDR3 reads TGTGCCATCAGTGAAACGTCCCACGGTCAGCCCCAGCATTTT. Its translation is CAISETSHGQPQHF.

This clonotype was counted at least ten times. The genes are TRBV28 and TRBJ2-2; weak D call: TRBD2 (5 bases). This CDR3 is 13 amino acids long. From germline, CDR1 is MDHEN and CDR2 SYDVKM. Trimming shortened V by 7 bases and J by 6 bases, and 12 bases separated the two germline ends. The CDR3, as DNA: TGTGCCAGCACGGAGGCCTTGGCCGGGGAGCTGTTTTTT. This encodes CASTEALAGELFF.

The genes are TRBV7-2 and TRBJ1-6; perhaps TRBD1 as D (5 bases). Trimming cost V 4 bases and J 3 bases, with 10 bases left between them. The CDR3 is 15 residues long. The germline gives CDR1 SGHTA, CDR2 FQGNSA. The CDR3 DNA follows: TGTGCCAGCAGCTCCGGGACGGGCTATAATTCACCCCTCCACTTT. This encodes CASSSGTGYNSPLHF.

This clonotype was seen at least ten times. This rearrangement joins TRBV24-1 to TRBJ2-1, with 10 positions matching TRBD2. Looked up from germline, CDR1 is KGHDR and CDR2 is SFDVKD. V lost 5 bases, J lost 4 bases, and 1 base stayed unmatched. This CDR3 contains 14 residues. The CDR3 loop is CATSGTSGYNEQFF. CDR3 sequence (DNA): TGTGCCACCAGTGGGACTAGCGGTTACAATGAGCAGTTCTTC.

The CDR3 coding sequence is TGTGCCAGCAGCGCCGGTTTAAAGGAAGGCGAGCAGTACTTC. Translating gives CASSAGLKEGEQYF. V gene TRBV9 combines with J gene TRBJ2-7, with no clear D. The CDR3 contains 14 residues. V lost 3 bases and J 6 bases, leaving 16 bases between the germline ends. Germline V gives CDR1 SGDLS, CDR2 YYNGEE. The full variable domain, in which reference TRBV9 and TRBJ2-7 provide the parts outside the CDR3, is DSGVTQTPKHLITATGQRVTLRCSPRSGDLSVYWYQQSLDQGLQFLIQYYNGEERAKGNILERFSAQQFPDLHSELNLSSLELGDSALYFCASSAGLKEGEQYFGPGTRLTVT.

The chain employs TRBV25-1 and TRBJ2-7; D gene unclear. Trimming pared 0 bases from V and 2 bases from J, leaving 8 bases between. CDR3 length: 14 amino acids. Germline V lookup: CDR1 MGHDK, CDR2 SYGVNS. CDR3 protein: CASSEYPSPYEQYF. CDR3 nucleotides: TGTGCCAGCAGTGAATATCCTAGTCCCTACGAGCAGTACTTC.

The chain recombines TRBV19 with TRBJ2-1; D call uncertain. The CDR3 covers 14 residues. Germline values: CDR1 LNHDA, CDR2 SQIVND (reference sequence). V shed 3 bases and J shed 4 bases, with 10 bases lying between them. Here the CDR3 DNA reads TGTGCCAGTAGTATCCGGCTGTTTTACAATGAGCAGTTCTTC. Translated: CASSIRLFYNEQFF.

The chain carries TRBV20-1 and TRBJ2-2; D uncertain. CDR1 is DFQATT and CDR2 is SNEGSKA in the germline V gene (reference sequence). The V and J ends lost 1 base and 0 bases respectively, with 9 bases between them. The CDR3 has 15 residues. This CDR3 is CSARGLIANTGELFF. The CDR3 bases are TGCAGTGCTAGAGGACTTATCGCGAACACCGGGGAGCTGTTTTTT.

This clonotype has only a few counts. The CDR3 DNA reads TGCGCCAGCAGCCAAGCGTCGGGGGGTAACACTGAAGCTTTCTTT. This translates into CASSQASGGNTEAFF. The V call is TRBV4-1, the J call TRBJ1-1, with TRBD1 as a possible D gene (5 bases). Trimming stripped 1 base from V and 2 bases from J, with 11 bases between. Germline assignment: CDR1 MGHRA and CDR2 YSYEKL. The CDR3 consists of 15 residues.

The V call is TRBV6-5, the J call TRBJ1-5, with 9 bases fitting TRBD1. CDR1 is MNHEY, CDR2 SVGAGI, per germline. V shed 4 bases and J 5 bases; nucleotides not matched to a gene: 6. CDR3 length: 15 residues. The CDR3 sequence: CASSLDRGGDQPQHF. In DNA form, the CDR3 reads TGTGCCAGCAGTTTGGACAGGGGAGGAGATCAGCCCCAGCATTTT.

The CDR3 loop reads CAWKSGILADYTDTQYF. The CDR3 region has the DNA TGTGCCTGGAAATCGGGTATACTAGCGGATTACACAGATACGCAGTATTTT. The V gene is TRBV30, the J gene TRBJ2-3; TRBD2 matches 8 bases. Germline V gene lookup returns CDR1 GTSNPN and CDR2 SVGIG (reference sequence). V trimming: 4 bases; J trimming: 2 bases; junction bases outside the gene matches: 14. This CDR3 spans 17 amino acids. Complete variable domain (other parts from reference TRBV30 and TRBJ2-3): SQTIHQWPATLVQPVGSPLSLECTVEGTSNPNLYWYRQAAGRGLQLLFYSVGIGQISSEVPQNLSASRPQDRQFILSSKKLLLSDSGFYLCAWKSGILADYTDTQYFGPGTRLTVL.

The V call is TRBV5-1, the J call TRBJ2-1, with no clear D. Trimming removed 0 bases at V and 8 bases at J, with 15 bases between. The CDR3 has 15 amino acids. Germline V lookup: CDR1 SGHRS, CDR2 YFSETQ. This CDR3 reads CASSLVVQAIDEQFF. CDR3 DNA: TGCGCCAGCAGCTTGGTCGTGCAGGCAATAGATGAGCAGTTCTTC.

This clonotype was found many times. The V gene is TRBV9, the J gene TRBJ1-1, with unresolved D. The CDR3 runs 14 residues. V lost 7 bases and J lost 1, with 14 bases in between. The V gene's germline CDR1 is SGDLS and CDR2 YYNGEE. CDR3 in amino acids: CASSPSERNTEAFF. CDR3 nucleotides: TGTGCCAGCTCTCCAAGTGAACGGAACACTGAAGCTTTCTTT.

There are many counts of this clonotype. The chain links TRBV7-2 to TRBJ1-2; tentative D call: TRBD1 (5 bases). Trimming stripped 5 bases from V and 8 bases from J, with 15 bases between. The CDR3 covers 13 residues. CDR1 is SGHTA, CDR2 FQGNSA, per germline. This CDR3 reads CASSLDRVSGYTF. DNA of the CDR3: TGTGCCAGCAGCCTCGACAGAGTCTCCGGCTACACCTTC.

There are many counts of this clonotype. This chain uses TRBV7-9 with TRBJ2-7; D might be TRBD1 (6 bases). Looked up from germline, CDR1 is SEHNR and CDR2 is FQNEAQ (reference sequence). V dropped 1 base and J dropped 5 bases, with 12 bases sitting between them. The CDR3 totals 14 residues. The CDR3 DNA reads as TGTGCCAGCAGCTTAGGGTCAGGGGTGGACGAGCAGTACTTC. Translating gives CASSLGSGVDEQYF.

This clonotype was picked up a small number of times. This chain uses TRBV20-1 with TRBJ2-3; 11 bases line up with TRBD2. The CDR3 runs to 14 residues. The V and J ends lost 6 bases and 6 bases, in that order; junction bases with no gene match: 8. Germline assignment: CDR1 DFQATT and CDR2 SNEGSKA (reference sequence). CDR3: CSALGLAAGDTQYF. CDR3 in DNA: TGCAGTGCGCTGGGACTAGCGGCGGGCGATACGCAGTATTTT.

This clonotype was observed a few times. The CDR3 loop is CASSIGTGYEKLFF. The CDR3 DNA is TGTGCCAGTAGTATCGGGACAGGGTACGAAAAACTGTTTTTT. The chain uses TRBV19 and TRBJ1-4, with TRBD1 matching 9 bases. This CDR3 comprises 14 residues. In germline, CDR1 is LNHDA, CDR2 SQIVND (reference sequence). V was pared by 3 bases and J by 8 bases, with 4 bases of the junction left unmatched.

The chain recombines TRBV30 with TRBJ2-7, with a possible D match to TRBD2 (6 bases). The CDR3 is made up of 14 amino acids. V was cut by 2 bases and J by 7 bases, with 18 bases left in between. Germline V gene sequence: CDR1 GTSNPN, CDR2 SVGIG (reference sequence). The DNA of the CDR3 is TGTGCCTGGAGTTATGTGGGAGGATTGCGTGAGCAGTACTTC. It encodes CAWSYVGGLREQYF.

The rearrangement links TRBV20-1 to TRBJ2-4, with TRBD1 matching 10 bases. The ends lost 5 bases at V and 3 bases at J; junction bases unmatched: 7. The CDR3 totals 15 residues. Germline assignment: CDR1 DFQATT and CDR2 SNEGSKA (reference sequence). The CDR3 DNA is TGCAGTGCTGCTCGGACAGGGGGAGACAAAAACATTCAGTACTTC. Translating it yields CSAARTGGDKNIQYF.

This clonotype has a count of ten or more. The J gene is TRBJ1-5, the V gene TRBV15; a weak D match, TRBD1 (5 bases). V lost 1 base and J lost 7, with 8 bases in between. This CDR3 is 13 amino acids long. Germline V gene sequence: CDR1 LNHNV, CDR2 YYDKDF (reference sequence). CDR3 region: CATSRAGAQPQHF. CDR3 nucleotides: TGTGCCACCAGCAGAGCCGGGGCCCAGCCCCAGCATTTT.

This clonotype was detected only once. The chain employs TRBV3-1 and TRBJ1-1; D remains unclear. Germline values: CDR1 LGHDT, CDR2 YNNKEL (reference sequence). The ends were cut back, 0 bases at V and 1 base at J, with 9 bases in the middle. There are 15 residues in the CDR3. The CDR3 DNA reads TGTGCCAGCAGCCAAGACTCTTTCCGGAACACTGAAGCTTTCTTT. This codes for CASSQDSFRNTEAFF.

This rearrangement joins TRBV6-1 to TRBJ1-6; no definite D call. Germline-derived CDR1 and CDR2 are MNHNS and SASEGT. With 4 bases removed from V and 11 bases from J, the gap between germline ends came to 9 bases. There are 12 residues in the CDR3. In nucleotides, the CDR3 is TGTGCCAGCAGTGCCTCCCTCCCACCCCTCCACTTT. Translation: CASSASLPPLHF.

The V and J genes are TRBV10-3 and TRBJ2-1; D remains ambiguous. The CDR3 spans 11 residues. Trimming removed 4 bases from V and 10 bases from J, with 8 bases in between. Germline lookup yields CDR1 ENHRY and CDR2 SYGVKD. CDR3 protein: CAISGNREQFF. In DNA, the CDR3 is TGTGCCATCAGTGGGAATCGGGAGCAGTTCTTC.